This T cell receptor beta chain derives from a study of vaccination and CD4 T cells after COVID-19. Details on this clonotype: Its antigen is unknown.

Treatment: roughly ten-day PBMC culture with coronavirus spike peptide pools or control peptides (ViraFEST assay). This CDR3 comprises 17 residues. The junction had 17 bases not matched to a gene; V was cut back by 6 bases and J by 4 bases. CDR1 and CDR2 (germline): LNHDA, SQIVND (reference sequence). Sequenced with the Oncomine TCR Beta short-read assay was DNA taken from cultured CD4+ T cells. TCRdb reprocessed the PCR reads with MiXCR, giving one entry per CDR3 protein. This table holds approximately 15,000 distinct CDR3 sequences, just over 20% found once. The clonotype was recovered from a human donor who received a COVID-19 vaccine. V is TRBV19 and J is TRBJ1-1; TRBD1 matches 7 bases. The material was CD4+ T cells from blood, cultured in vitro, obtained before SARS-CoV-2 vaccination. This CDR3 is CASSLWATGEGSTEAFF. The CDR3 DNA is TGTGCCAGTAGCCTTTGGGCCACAGGGGAAGGTAGCACTGAAGCTTTCTTT.